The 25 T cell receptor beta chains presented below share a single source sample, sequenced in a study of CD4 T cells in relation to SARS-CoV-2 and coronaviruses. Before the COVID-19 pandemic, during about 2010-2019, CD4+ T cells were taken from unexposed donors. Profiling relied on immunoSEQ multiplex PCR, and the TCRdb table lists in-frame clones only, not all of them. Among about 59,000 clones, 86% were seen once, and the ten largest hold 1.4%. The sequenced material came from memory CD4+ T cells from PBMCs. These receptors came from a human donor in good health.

This chain's CDR3 is CAISAGTGLPEQYF. The CDR3 bases are TGTGCCATCAGCGCAGGGACAGGGTTGCCCGAGCAGTACTTC. This sequence joins TRBV10-3 and TRBJ2-7; TRBD1 matches at 9 bases. V lost 6 bases, J lost 6 bases, and 9 bases stayed unmatched. The CDR3 spans 14 residues. CDR1 and CDR2 from the germline V gene are ENHRY and SYGVKD.

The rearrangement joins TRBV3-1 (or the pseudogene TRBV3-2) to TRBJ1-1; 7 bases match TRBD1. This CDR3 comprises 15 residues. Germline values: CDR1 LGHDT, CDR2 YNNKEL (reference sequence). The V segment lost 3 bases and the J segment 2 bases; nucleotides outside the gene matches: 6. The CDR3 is CASSQLGGRNTEAFF. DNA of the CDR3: TGTGCCAGCAGCCAGTTAGGGGGCAGAAACACTGAAGCTTTCTTT.

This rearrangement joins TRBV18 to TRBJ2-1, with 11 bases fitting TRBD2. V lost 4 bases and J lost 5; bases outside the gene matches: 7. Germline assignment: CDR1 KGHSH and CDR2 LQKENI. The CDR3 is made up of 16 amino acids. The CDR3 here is CASSQLAGANDNEQFF. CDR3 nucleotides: TGTGCCAGCTCACAACTAGCGGGGGCGAATGACAATGAGCAGTTCTTC.

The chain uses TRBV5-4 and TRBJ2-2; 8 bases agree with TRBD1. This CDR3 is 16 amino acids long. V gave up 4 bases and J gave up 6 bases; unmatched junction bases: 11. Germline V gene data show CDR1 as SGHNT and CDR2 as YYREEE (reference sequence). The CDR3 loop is CASSLGGRGRSGELFF. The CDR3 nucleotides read TGTGCCAGCAGCCTCGGGGGCAGGGGGCGCTCCGGGGAGCTGTTTTTT.

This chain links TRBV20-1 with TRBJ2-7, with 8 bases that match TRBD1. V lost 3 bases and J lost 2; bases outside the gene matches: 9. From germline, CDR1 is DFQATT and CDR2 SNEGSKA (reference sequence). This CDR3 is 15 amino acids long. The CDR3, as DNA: TGCAGTGCTAGTGGGCAGGGGGCGCCCACCTACGAGCAGTACTTC. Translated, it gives CSASGQGAPTYEQYF.

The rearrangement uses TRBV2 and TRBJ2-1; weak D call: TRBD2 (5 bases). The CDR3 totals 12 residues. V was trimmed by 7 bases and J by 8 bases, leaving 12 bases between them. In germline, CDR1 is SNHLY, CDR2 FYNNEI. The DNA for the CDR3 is TGTGCCAGCACCTTCACCGGGGATGAGCAGTTCTTC. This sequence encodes CASTFTGDEQFF.

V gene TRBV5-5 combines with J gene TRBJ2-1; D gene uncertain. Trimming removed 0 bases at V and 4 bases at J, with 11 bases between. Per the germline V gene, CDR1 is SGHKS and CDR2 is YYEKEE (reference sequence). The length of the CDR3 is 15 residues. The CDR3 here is CASSLVALLYNEQFF. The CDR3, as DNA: TGTGCCAGCAGCTTGGTGGCTCTGTTGTACAATGAGCAGTTCTTC.

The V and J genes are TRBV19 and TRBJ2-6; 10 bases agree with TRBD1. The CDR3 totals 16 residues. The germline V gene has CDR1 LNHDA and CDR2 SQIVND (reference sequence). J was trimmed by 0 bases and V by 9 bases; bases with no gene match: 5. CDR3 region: CASGDRGRSGANVLTF. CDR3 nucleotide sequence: TGTGCCAGCGGGGACAGGGGACGCTCTGGGGCCAACGTCCTGACTTTC.

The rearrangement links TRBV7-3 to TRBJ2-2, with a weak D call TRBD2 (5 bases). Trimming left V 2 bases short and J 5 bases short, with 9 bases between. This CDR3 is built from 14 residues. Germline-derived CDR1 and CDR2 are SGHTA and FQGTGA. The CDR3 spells CASSLDGETGELFF. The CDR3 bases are TGTGCCAGCAGCTTAGACGGGGAGACCGGGGAGCTGTTTTTT.

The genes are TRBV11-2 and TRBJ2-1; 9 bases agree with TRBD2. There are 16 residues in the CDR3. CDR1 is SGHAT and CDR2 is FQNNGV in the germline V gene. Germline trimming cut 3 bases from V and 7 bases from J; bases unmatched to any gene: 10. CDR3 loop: CASSLVTSGGANEQFF. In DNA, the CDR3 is TGTGCCAGCAGCTTGGTGACTAGCGGAGGGGCTAATGAGCAGTTCTTC.

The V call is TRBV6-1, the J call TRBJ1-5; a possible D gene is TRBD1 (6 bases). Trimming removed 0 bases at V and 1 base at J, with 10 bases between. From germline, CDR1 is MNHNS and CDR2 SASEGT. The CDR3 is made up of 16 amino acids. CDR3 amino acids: CASSEAFGQSNQPQHF. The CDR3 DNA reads TGTGCCAGCAGTGAAGCGTTCGGACAGAGCAATCAGCCCCAGCATTTT.

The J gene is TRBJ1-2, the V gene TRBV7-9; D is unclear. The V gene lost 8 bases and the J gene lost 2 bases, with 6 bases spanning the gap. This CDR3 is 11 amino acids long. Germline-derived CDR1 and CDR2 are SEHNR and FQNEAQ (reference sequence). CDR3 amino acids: CASGSNYGYTF. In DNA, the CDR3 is TGTGCCAGCGGGAGCAACTATGGCTACACCTTC.

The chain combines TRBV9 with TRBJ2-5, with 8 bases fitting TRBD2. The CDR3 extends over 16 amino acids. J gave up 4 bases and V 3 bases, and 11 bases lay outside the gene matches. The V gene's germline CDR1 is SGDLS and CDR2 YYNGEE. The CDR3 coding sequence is TGTGCCAGCAGCGCGTCGGGGGGGAGGGTATCAGAGACCCAGTACTTC. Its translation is CASSASGGRVSETQYF.

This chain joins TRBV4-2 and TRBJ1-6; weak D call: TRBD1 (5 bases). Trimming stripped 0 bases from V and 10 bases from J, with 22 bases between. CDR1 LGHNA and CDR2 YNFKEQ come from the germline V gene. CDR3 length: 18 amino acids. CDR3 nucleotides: TGTGCCAGCAGCCAAGATAGATTTTTTATCGACAGAAACTCACCCCTCCACTTT. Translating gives CASSQDRFFIDRNSPLHF.

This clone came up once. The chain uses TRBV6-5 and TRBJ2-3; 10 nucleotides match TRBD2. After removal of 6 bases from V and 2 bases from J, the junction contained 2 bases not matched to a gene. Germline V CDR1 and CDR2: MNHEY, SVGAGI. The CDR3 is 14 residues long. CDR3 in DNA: TGTGCCAGCAGACTAGCGGGGAACACAGATACGCAGTATTTT. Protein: CASRLAGNTDTQYF.

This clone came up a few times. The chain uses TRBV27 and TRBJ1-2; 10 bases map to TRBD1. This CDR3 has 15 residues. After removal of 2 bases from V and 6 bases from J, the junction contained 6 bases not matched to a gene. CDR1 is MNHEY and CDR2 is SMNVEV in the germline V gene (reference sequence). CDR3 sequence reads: CASSLGDRGLNGYTF. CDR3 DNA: TGTGCCAGCAGTTTAGGGGACAGGGGATTGAATGGCTACACCTTC.

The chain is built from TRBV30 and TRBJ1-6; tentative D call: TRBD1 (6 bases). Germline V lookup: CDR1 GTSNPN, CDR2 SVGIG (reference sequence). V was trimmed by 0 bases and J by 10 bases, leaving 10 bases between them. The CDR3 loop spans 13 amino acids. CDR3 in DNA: TGTGCCTGGAGTGTACAGGGTATCTCACCCCTCCACTTT. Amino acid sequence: CAWSVQGISPLHF.

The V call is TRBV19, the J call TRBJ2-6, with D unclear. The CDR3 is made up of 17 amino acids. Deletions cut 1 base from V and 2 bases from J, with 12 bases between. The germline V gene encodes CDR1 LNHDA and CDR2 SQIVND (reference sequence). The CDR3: CASSIVNRPPGANVLTF. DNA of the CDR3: TGTGCCAGTAGTATAGTGAACAGACCACCTGGGGCCAACGTCCTGACTTTC.

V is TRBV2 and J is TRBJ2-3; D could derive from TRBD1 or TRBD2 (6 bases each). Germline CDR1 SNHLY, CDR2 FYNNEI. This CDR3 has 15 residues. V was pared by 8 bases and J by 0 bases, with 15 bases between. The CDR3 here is CASRDIGLSTDTQYF. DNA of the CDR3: TGTGCCAGCCGGGACATCGGACTAAGCACAGATACGCAGTATTTT.

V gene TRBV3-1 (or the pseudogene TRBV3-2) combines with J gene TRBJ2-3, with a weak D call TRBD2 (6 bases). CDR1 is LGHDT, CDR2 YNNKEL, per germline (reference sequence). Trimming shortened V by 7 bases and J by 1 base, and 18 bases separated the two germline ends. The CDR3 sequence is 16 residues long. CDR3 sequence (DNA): TGTGCCAGCACCGGGGGTCTCGGGGGTGGCACAGATACGCAGTATTTT. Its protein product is CASTGGLGGGTDTQYF.

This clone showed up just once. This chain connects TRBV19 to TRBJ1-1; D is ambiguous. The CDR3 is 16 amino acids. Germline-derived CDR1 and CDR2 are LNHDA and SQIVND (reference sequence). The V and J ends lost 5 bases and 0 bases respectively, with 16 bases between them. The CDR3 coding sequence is TGTGCCAGTAGTCTAACCATTGGAGACATGAACACTGAAGCTTTCTTT. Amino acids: CASSLTIGDMNTEAFF.

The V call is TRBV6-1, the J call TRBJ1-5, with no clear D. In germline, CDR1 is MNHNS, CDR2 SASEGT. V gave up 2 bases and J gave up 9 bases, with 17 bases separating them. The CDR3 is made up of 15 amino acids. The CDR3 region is CASSETQLGYVPQHF. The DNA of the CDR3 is TGTGCCAGCAGTGAAACTCAACTAGGGTATGTGCCCCAGCATTTT.

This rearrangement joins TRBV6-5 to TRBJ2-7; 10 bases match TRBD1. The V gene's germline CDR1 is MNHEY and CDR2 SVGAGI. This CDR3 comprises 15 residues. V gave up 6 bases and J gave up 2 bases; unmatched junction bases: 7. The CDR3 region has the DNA TGTGCCAGCAGGACAGGGGGCTTGGAGGCCTACGAGCAGTACTTC. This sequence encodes CASRTGGLEAYEQYF.

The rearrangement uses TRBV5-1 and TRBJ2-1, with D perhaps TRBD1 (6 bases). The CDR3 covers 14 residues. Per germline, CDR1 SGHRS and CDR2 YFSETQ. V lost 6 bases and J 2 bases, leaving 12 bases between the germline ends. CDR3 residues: CASTLGGAYNEQFF. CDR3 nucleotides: TGCGCCAGCACCCTTGGGGGCGCCTACAATGAGCAGTTCTTC.

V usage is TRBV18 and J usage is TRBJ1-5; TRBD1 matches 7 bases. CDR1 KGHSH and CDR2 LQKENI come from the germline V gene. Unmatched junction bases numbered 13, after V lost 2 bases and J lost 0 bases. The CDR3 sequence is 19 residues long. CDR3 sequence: CASSPFPHRGPNSNQPQHF. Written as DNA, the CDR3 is TGTGCCAGCTCACCATTCCCCCACAGGGGACCGAATAGCAATCAGCCCCAGCATTTT.